The 23 T cell receptor beta chains in this list originate from one sample, sequenced in a study of lymphopenia after photon versus proton radiotherapy. Assay used: immunoSEQ multiplex PCR; TCRdb lists only in-frame clones, some missing. The table lists approximately 13,000 clones, about 79% of them singletons, with 25% to 30% in the top ten. This specimen consisted of peripheral blood, obtained from a patient treated with photon-based radiotherapy. Receptor source: a middle-aged man with gastric cancer.

The rearrangement uses TRBV20-1 and TRBJ1-1; D is unresolved. The CDR3 covers 11 residues. Per the germline V gene, CDR1 is DFQATT and CDR2 is SNEGSKA (reference sequence). Trimming shortened V by 6 bases and J by 1 base, and 6 bases separated the two germline ends. CDR3 bases: TGCAGTGCCCCGGAGAACACTGAAGCTTTCTTT. This gives the protein CSAPENTEAFF.

Points on this clone: One end of the junction varies from germline; a read error may be responsible. The chain couples TRBV15 to TRBJ1-4, with a weak D call TRBD1 (5 bases). Germline CDR1 LNHNV, CDR2 YYDKDF (reference sequence). This CDR3 has 16 amino acids. The DNA for the CDR3 is TGTGCCACCAGCAGAGATCCCCCCGGGGACGGTGGAAAAATGTTTTTT. Its protein is CATSRDPPGDGGKMFF.

The CDR3 DNA reads TGCGCCAGCAGTCCGGGTTATAATTCACCCCTCCACTTT. Protein sequence: CASSPGYNSPLHF. V usage is TRBV5-1 and J usage is TRBJ1-6, with D hard to call. Looked up from germline, CDR1 is SGHRS and CDR2 is YFSETQ. CDR3 size: 13 residues. V gave up 5 bases and J gave up 4 bases, with 7 bases separating them.

This sequence joins TRBV7-6 and TRBJ2-7; D is perhaps TRBD1 (6 bases). Trimming stripped 1 base from V and 6 bases from J, with 10 bases between. The germline V gene has CDR1 SGHVS and CDR2 FNYEAQ. The CDR3 loop spans 13 amino acids. The CDR3 DNA sequence: TGTGCCAGCAGCTTAGTAGAAGGGGGCGAGCAGTACTTC. Translating gives CASSLVEGGEQYF.

This chain joins TRBV5-4 and TRBJ2-2, with 10 bases lining up with TRBD1. This CDR3 is built from 15 residues. Germline lookup yields CDR1 SGHNT and CDR2 YYREEE (reference sequence). The trim removed 3 bases at V and 6 bases at J, leaving 5 bases unmatched. The DNA for the CDR3 is TGTGCCAGCAGCTCGGGACAGGGGTATGCCGGGGAGCTGTTTTTT. Its protein is CASSSGQGYAGELFF.

The rearrangement uses TRBV9 and TRBJ2-5; D possibly corresponds to TRBD2 (5 bases). V dropped 3 bases and J dropped 4 bases, with 13 bases sitting between them. The V gene's germline CDR1 is SGDLS and CDR2 YYNGEE. The CDR3 is 14 amino acids. CDR3 region: CASSGQEAAETQYF. CDR3 bases: TGTGCCAGCAGCGGCCAGGAGGCGGCAGAGACCCAGTACTTC.

The table lists this clone with a few counts. The rearrangement uses TRBV5-6 and TRBJ1-6; no firm D call. V lost 0 bases to trimming and J lost 5 bases, with 6 bases between them. Germline lookup yields CDR1 SGHDT and CDR2 YYEEEE. The CDR3 is 14 amino acids. CDR3 amino acids: CASSLDSHNSPLHF. CDR3 nucleotide sequence: TGTGCCAGCAGCTTGGACAGCCATAATTCACCCCTCCACTTT.

This chain joins TRBV14 and TRBJ2-2, with D tentatively TRBD1 or TRBD2 (5 bases each). This CDR3 region has 14 residues. The V and J ends lost 0 bases and 6 bases respectively, with 8 bases between them. From germline, CDR1 is SGHDN and CDR2 FVKESK. CDR3 loop: CASSQERGAGELFF. The CDR3 region has the DNA TGTGCCAGCAGCCAAGAGAGAGGGGCCGGGGAGCTGTTTTTT.

The genes are TRBV30 and TRBJ2-5, with a weak D call TRBD1 (7 bases). This CDR3 region has 14 residues. From germline, CDR1 is GTSNPN and CDR2 SVGIG (reference sequence). Trimming took off 3 bases at V and 3 bases at J, with 14 bases between the two ends. CDR3 nucleotides: TGTGCCTGGAGAGGAGGGACAGATAAAGAGACCCAGTACTTC. Translation: CAWRGGTDKETQYF. Together with reference TRBV30 and TRBJ2-5, the CDR3 gives the full variable domain: SQTIHQWPATLVQPVGSPLSLECTVEGTSNPNLYWYRQAAGRGLQLLFYSVGIGQISSEVPQNLSASRPQDRQFILSSKKLLLSDSGFYLCAWRGGTDKETQYFGPGTRLLVL.

CDR3 nucleotides: TGTGCCAGCAGTTACTCGGGAAGGGAGGCTTTCTTT. The encoded protein is CASSYSGREAFF. The rearrangement joins TRBV6-6 to TRBJ1-1, with no clear D. Germline V CDR1 and CDR2: MNHNY, SVGAGI (reference sequence). The V end lost 0 bases, the J end lost 11 bases, and 10 bases lay between the germline ends. This CDR3 comprises 12 residues.

The V gene is TRBV7-9, the J gene TRBJ1-4; D not certain. V was trimmed by 0 bases and J by 7 bases, leaving 6 bases between them. Germline-derived CDR1 and CDR2 are SEHNR and FQNEAQ (reference sequence). The CDR3 covers 13 residues. The CDR3, as DNA: TGTGCCAGCAGCTTAGCGCGGGGTGAAAAACTGTTTTTT. Translation gives CASSLARGEKLFF.

The chain couples TRBV6-5 to TRBJ1-2, with a possible D match to TRBD1 (5 bases). This CDR3 contains 15 residues. Between the trimmed V and J ends, which lost 7 bases and 3 bases, there was a span of 18 bases. The germline CDR1 and CDR2 sequences are MNHEY and SVGAGI. CDR3 nucleotides: TGTGCCAGCAAGAGGGGTATCTCGGCCGACTATGGCTACACCTTC. It specifies CASKRGISADYGYTF.

The chain uses TRBV5-1 and TRBJ1-6, with 7 bases lining up with TRBD1. This CDR3 region has 16 residues. V trimming: 0 bases; J trimming: 6 bases; junction bases outside the gene matches: 6. Germline loops: CDR1 SGHRS, CDR2 YFSETQ. The CDR3, as DNA: TGCGCCAGCAGCTTGGAACCGGGACAGTTTAATTCACCCCTCCACTTT. Its translation is CASSLEPGQFNSPLHF. Full variable domain (remainder filled in from reference TRBV5-1 and TRBJ1-6): KAGVTQTPRYLIKTRGQQVTLSCSPISGHRSVSWYQQTPGQGLQFLFEYFSETQRNKGNFPGRFSGRQFSNSRSEMNVSTLELGDSALYLCASSLEPGQFNSPLHFGNGTRLTVT.

The V and J genes are TRBV5-1 and TRBJ1-2, with D maybe TRBD1 (6 bases). V shed 4 bases and J shed 4 bases, with 17 bases lying between them. Germline values: CDR1 SGHRS, CDR2 YFSETQ. The CDR3 covers 15 residues. CDR3 protein: CASSPTVTGLYGYTF. DNA of the CDR3: TGCGCCAGCAGCCCTACCGTTACAGGGCTCTATGGCTACACCTTC.

This chain joins TRBV14 and TRBJ2-1; TRBD2 agrees at 9 bases. The CDR3 spans 16 residues. Germline CDR1 and CDR2: SGHDN and FVKESK. V lost 4 bases and J lost 10; bases outside the gene matches: 14. CDR3 nucleotide sequence: TGTGCCAGCAGCCGGGGTCAGCGGGGGGCCGAAGGGGAGCAGTTCTTC. Its protein is CASSRGQRGAEGEQFF.

V gene TRBV14 combines with J gene TRBJ2-3, with no clear D. Germline lookup yields CDR1 SGHDN and CDR2 FVKESK. This CDR3 has 11 amino acids. The V gene lost 4 bases and the J gene lost 5 bases, with 4 bases spanning the gap. The CDR3 protein is CASSLRDTQYF. The CDR3 DNA is TGTGCCAGCAGCCTAAGAGATACGCAGTATTTT.

V is TRBV5-5 and J is TRBJ1-2; D is uncertain. CDR1 is SGHKS and CDR2 is YYEKEE in the germline V gene (reference sequence). Trimming stripped 1 base from V and 4 bases from J, with 2 bases between. CDR3 length: 11 residues. CDR3 loop: CASSLFYGYTF. The CDR3 DNA reads as TGTGCCAGCAGCTTGTTCTATGGCTACACCTTC.

The chain recombines TRBV7-6 with TRBJ2-7, with 7 bases matching TRBD1. The CDR3 runs to 16 residues. With 5 bases clipped from V and 0 bases from J, the junction kept 10 bases outside the gene matches. Germline V CDR1 and CDR2: SGHVS, FNYEAQ. Here the CDR3 reads CASSPNQGETSYEQYF. The CDR3, as DNA: TGTGCCAGCAGCCCCAACCAGGGGGAAACCTCCTACGAGCAGTACTTC.

The chain carries TRBV23-1 and TRBJ2-1, with 10 positions matching TRBD1. TRBV23-1 has ORF status, its function being uncertain. The CDR3 extends over 16 amino acids. The ends lost 4 bases at V and 6 bases at J; junction bases unmatched: 9. The CDR3 region is CASSPPGQGKINEQFF. CDR3 bases: TGCGCCAGCAGTCCCCCGGGACAGGGGAAAATCAATGAGCAGTTCTTC.

This chain links TRBV5-1 with TRBJ2-2, with a weak D call TRBD2 (5 bases). In germline, CDR1 is SGHRS, CDR2 YFSETQ. Trimming shortened V by 2 bases and J by 4 bases, and 9 bases separated the two germline ends. The CDR3 sequence is 14 residues long. The CDR3 here is CASSFGVGTGELFF. The CDR3, as DNA: TGCGCCAGCAGCTTCGGGGTCGGCACCGGGGAGCTGTTTTTT.

For the CDR3, the DNA is TGTGCCAGCAGCCACCCTGGGGCCAACGTCCTGACTTTC. Its translation is CASSHPGANVLTF. The V call is TRBV5-6, the J call TRBJ2-6; D unresolved. Deletions cut 4 bases from V and 2 bases from J, with 4 bases between. Germline-derived CDR1 and CDR2 are SGHDT and YYEEEE. CDR3 length: 13 amino acids.

This clone was found once. This rearrangement joins TRBV7-8 to TRBJ1-1, with D hard to call. V was trimmed by 0 bases and J by 1 base, leaving 6 bases between them. CDR1 and CDR2 from the germline V gene are SGHVS and FQNEAQ. The CDR3 is made up of 14 amino acids. CDR3 sequence (DNA): TGTGCCAGCAGCTTAGCGTTAGGGAACACTGAAGCTTTCTTT. It is translated as CASSLALGNTEAFF.

This clone showed up just once. V and J are TRBV4-2 and TRBJ2-1; maybe TRBD2 (6 bases). V was cut by 0 bases and J by 1 base, with 10 bases left in between. The V gene's germline CDR1 is LGHNA and CDR2 YNFKEQ. The CDR3 is 16 amino acids. CDR3 DNA sequence: TGTGCCAGCAGCCAAGAAGGGACTCGATCCTACAATGAGCAGTTCTTC. Its translation is CASSQEGTRSYNEQFF.